This T cell receptor (beta chain) was profiled in a study of response to subunit inactivated influenza vaccine. Study results and caveats: Authors suggested each seasonal influenza vaccination recruits few new T cells.

The germline V and J ends were trimmed by 3 bases and 10 bases, with 11 bases remaining between them. The CDR3 runs to 12 residues. About this clonotype itself: The antigen is undetermined.

TCRdb independently ran MiXCR on the RT-PCR reads; one entry per CDR3 protein. Of 500,000 or so distinct CDR3 sequences in the sample, more than 15% were seen once. Material: CD4+ T cells sorted from PBMCs, obtained less than 25 months after vaccination. The origin of this receptor is a man between 45 and 75 years old who received an inactivated influenza vaccine. J is TRBJ2-3 and V is TRBV12-3 or TRBV12-4, with D perhaps matching TRBD1 (5 bases). The CDR3 region has the DNA TGTGCCAGCAGTTTGATGGGGCTAGCGCAGTATTTT. Residues: CASSLMGLAQYF.